The 23 T cell receptor beta chains presented below share a single source sample, sequenced in a study of blood T cell repertoires in COVID-19 (dated by TCRdb to 2020 to 2021). Preparation of the library involved the immunoSEQ multiplex PCR assay. The source is immuneACCESS, and TCRdb retained only in-frame sequences with V and J called. Part of the clones is not carried over; for the studies checked, unresolved V genes explain less than half of this, and the remainder is unexplained. This sample gives around 300,000 clones in total; 80% to 90% of them show up just once. The ten largest clonotypes hold 5% of the sample. The sequenced material came from PBMCs or T cells enriched from blood (not recorded which). The receptors originated from a man aged 25-40 years who had recovered from COVID-19.

The chain carries TRBV2 and TRBJ1-1; the match to TRBD1 covers 10 bases. CDR1 is SNHLY, CDR2 FYNNEI, per germline. Trimming at V came to 5 bases and at J to 0 bases, leaving 9 bases not matched to a gene. The CDR3 has 17 residues. This chain's CDR3 is CASSRQGAALMNTEAFF. CDR3 coding DNA: TGTGCCAGCAGTAGACAGGGGGCCGCCCTTATGAACACTGAAGCTTTCTTT.

V and J are TRBV6-1 and TRBJ2-5; tentatively, D is TRBD1 (7 bases). The CDR3 is 16 residues long. Trimming shortened V by 4 bases and J by 4 bases, and 19 bases separated the two germline ends. CDR1 is MNHNS, CDR2 SASEGT, per germline. The DNA of the CDR3 is TGTGCCAGCAGTGTCCTCTCACGACAGGGAGGAGAGACCCAGTACTTC. Translated: CASSVLSRQGGETQYF.

This chain connects TRBV28 to TRBJ2-5; 16 nucleotides align to TRBD2. CDR3 length equals 16 residues. Germline V lookup: CDR1 MDHEN, CDR2 SYDVKM. J lost 3 bases, V lost 6 bases, and 4 bases had no gene match. The CDR3 coding sequence is TGTGCCAGCAGCGGGACTAGCGGGGGGGAAGAAGAGACCCAGTACTTC. Amino acids: CASSGTSGGEEETQYF.

This clone was seen a handful of times. The chain carries TRBV5-5 and TRBJ2-5; TRBD2 is a possible D gene (5 bases). This CDR3 is 13 amino acids long. In germline, CDR1 is SGHKS, CDR2 YYEKEE (reference sequence). V shed 1 base and J shed 5 bases, with 9 bases lying between them. The CDR3 coding sequence is TGTGCCAGCAGCTTGAGCGGATCGGAGACCCAGTACTTC. Encoded protein: CASSLSGSETQYF.

V is TRBV9 and J is TRBJ2-1; 8 bases fit TRBD2. From germline, CDR1 is SGDLS and CDR2 YYNGEE. The CDR3 totals 16 residues. Trimming took 3 bases from V and 4 from J; bases not matched to a gene: 9. In nucleotides, the CDR3 is TGTGCCAGCAGCGCCCCCGCGGGGGGCCAGTACAATGAGCAGTTCTTC. This sequence encodes CASSAPAGGQYNEQFF.

This chain links TRBV5-1 with TRBJ2-1; 7 positions match TRBD1. V was pared by 5 bases and J by 7 bases, with 15 bases of the junction left unmatched. This CDR3 is 16 amino acids long. CDR1 SGHRS and CDR2 YFSETQ come from the germline V gene. CDR3 in DNA: TGCGCCAGCAGTACCGTACCCGAGGACAGGAGAAATGAGCAGTTCTTC. Its translation: CASSTVPEDRRNEQFF. Complete variable domain (other parts from reference TRBV5-1 and TRBJ2-1): KAGVTQTPRYLIKTRGQQVTLSCSPISGHRSVSWYQQTPGQGLQFLFEYFSETQRNKGNFPGRFSGRQFSNSRSEMNVSTLELGDSALYLCASSTVPEDRRNEQFFGPGTRLTVL.

In nucleotides, the CDR3 is TGCGCCAGCAGACCCGACAGGGAAGGAAAACTGTTTTTT. Residues: CASRPDREGKLFF. The rearrangement links TRBV5-1 to TRBJ1-4; the match to TRBD1 covers 7 bases. Germline trimming cut 5 bases from V and 10 bases from J; bases unmatched to any gene: 8. This CDR3 has 13 residues. Germline V gives CDR1 SGHRS, CDR2 YFSETQ.

The chain recombines TRBV4-2 with TRBJ2-5; TRBD1 might be the D (6 bases). Per the germline V gene, CDR1 is LGHNA and CDR2 is YNFKEQ. This CDR3 has 14 residues. Trimming cost V 4 bases and J 4 bases, with 13 bases left between them. The CDR3 region has the DNA TGTGCCAGCAGCCCGGGCGCCAGGGGAGAGACCCAGTACTTC. Translation gives CASSPGARGETQYF.

J is TRBJ2-1 and V is TRBV5-1, with 7 bases matching TRBD2. The V and J ends lost 4 bases and 5 bases, in that order; junction bases with no gene match: 9. Germline V gene data show CDR1 as SGHRS and CDR2 as YFSETQ. The length of the CDR3 is 15 residues. CDR3 residues: CASSALGRVNNEQFF. CDR3 bases: TGCGCCAGCAGCGCACTAGGGAGGGTAAACAATGAGCAGTTCTTC.

This chain joins TRBV5-4 and TRBJ2-5, with 10 nucleotides matching TRBD2. The germline CDR1 and CDR2 sequences are SGHNT and YYREEE (reference sequence). The V and J ends lost 0 bases and 4 bases, in that order; junction bases with no gene match: 6. The CDR3 has 16 residues. CDR3 in DNA: TGTGCCAGCAGCTTGGTTTTAGCGGGGGGCTCAGAGACCCAGTACTTC. Protein: CASSLVLAGGSETQYF.

The rearrangement joins TRBV28 to TRBJ1-5, with a weak D call TRBD1 (6 bases). Germline V gives CDR1 MDHEN, CDR2 SYDVKM. The CDR3 is made up of 12 amino acids. The V end lost 8 bases, the J end lost 5 bases, and 10 bases lay between the germline ends. CDR3: CASRGGDQPQHF. The CDR3 DNA follows: TGTGCCAGCCGAGGGGGGGATCAGCCCCAGCATTTT.

The rearrangement links TRBV5-1 to TRBJ1-1, with 11 nucleotides matching TRBD1. CDR3 length: 16 amino acids. CDR1 and CDR2 (germline): SGHRS, YFSETQ. V gave up 3 bases and J gave up 3 bases; unmatched junction bases: 7. CDR3 sequence: CASSSGQGAADTEAFF. The CDR3 nucleotides are TGCGCCAGCAGCTCTGGACAGGGGGCTGCTGACACTGAAGCTTTCTTT.

The V and J genes are TRBV2 and TRBJ1-1; no firm D call. V dropped 6 bases and J dropped 3 bases, with 11 bases sitting between them. Germline V gene lookup returns CDR1 SNHLY and CDR2 FYNNEI. The CDR3 has 13 amino acids. The CDR3 region is CASSPEVDTEAFF. As DNA, the CDR3 is TGTGCCAGCAGCCCCGAGGTGGACACTGAAGCTTTCTTT.

This rearrangement joins TRBV10-2 to TRBJ2-3, with D possibly matching TRBD2 (6 bases). CDR1 is WSHSY and CDR2 is SAAADI in the germline V gene. The CDR3 runs 16 residues. V lost 2 bases, J lost 0 bases, and 12 bases lay in between. In nucleotides, the CDR3 is TGCGCCAGCAGTGAGGAGTGGGAGGTGAGCACAGATACGCAGTATTTT. It is translated as CASSEEWEVSTDTQYF.

The rearrangement joins TRBV7-3 to TRBJ2-5, with D possibly being TRBD2 (6 bases). This CDR3 region has 14 residues. V was pared by 5 bases and J by 4 bases, with 14 bases between. Germline V gene data show CDR1 as SGHTA and CDR2 as FQGTGA. The CDR3 region is CASSPGLQGETQYF. The CDR3 DNA reads as TGTGCCAGCAGCCCGGGACTTCAGGGAGAGACCCAGTACTTC.

This clone was recorded a few times. The V and J genes are TRBV28 and TRBJ2-3, with unresolved D. Germline V gives CDR1 MDHEN, CDR2 SYDVKM. CDR3 length equals 12 residues. V was cut by 6 bases and J by 8 bases, with 12 bases left in between. CDR3 DNA sequence: TGTGCCAGCAGACCCAAGCGAAGTACGCAGTATTTT. It translates to CASRPKRSTQYF.

This chain connects TRBV6-6 to TRBJ1-2; D unresolved. The CDR3 is 13 residues long. V was trimmed by 2 bases and J by 7 bases, leaving 11 bases between them. Germline CDR1 and CDR2: MNHNY and SVGAGI (reference sequence). CDR3 in amino acids: CASSYGEGGGYTF. In DNA, the CDR3 is TGTGCCAGCAGTTACGGGGAAGGAGGTGGCTACACCTTC.

This clone has only a few counts. Additional DNA sequences in this sample encode the identical CDR3. The CDR3 sequence: CATSDGAGGASYGYTF. As DNA, the CDR3 is TGTGCCACCAGTGATGGGGCAGGGGGCGCGTCCTATGGCTACACCTTC. The J gene is TRBJ1-2, the V gene TRBV24-1, with TRBD1 matching over 8 bases. Germline V lookup: CDR1 KGHDR, CDR2 SFDVKD. This CDR3 comprises 16 residues. The ends lost 3 bases at V and 4 bases at J; junction bases unmatched: 9.

The J gene is TRBJ2-2, the V gene TRBV5-1; the match to TRBD2 covers 7 bases. Germline V CDR1 and CDR2: SGHRS, YFSETQ. This CDR3 contains 14 residues. Trimming at V came to 5 bases and at J to 4 bases, leaving 5 bases not matched to a gene. The CDR3 DNA reads TGCGCCAGCAGTACAACGGGGGGCACCGGGGAGCTGTTTTTT. Translation gives CASSTTGGTGELFF.

V and J are TRBV4-1 and TRBJ2-7; D perhaps matches TRBD2 (5 bases). Germline V CDR1 and CDR2: MGHRA, YSYEKL. V was pared by 0 bases and J by 7 bases, with 16 bases between. The CDR3 covers 15 residues. The CDR3 region is CASSQELDGVGEQYF. The DNA of the CDR3 is TGCGCCAGCAGCCAAGAGTTGGACGGGGTAGGAGAGCAGTACTTC.

In DNA, the CDR3 is TGTGCCAGCGGGCCAAGGAACGTGAAGACAGGGGTCCCGAACACCGGGGAGCTGTTTTTT. This gives the protein CASGPRNVKTGVPNTGELFF. The chain is built from TRBV2 and TRBJ2-2; TRBD1 aligns across 8 bases. The CDR3 extends over 20 amino acids. J lost 0 bases, V lost 8 bases, and 20 bases had no gene match. CDR1 and CDR2 (germline): SNHLY, FYNNEI.

The V gene is TRBV7-3, the J gene TRBJ2-7, with D tentatively TRBD1 (6 bases). Deletions cut 5 bases from V and 4 bases from J, with 15 bases between. The CDR3 runs 14 residues. From germline, CDR1 is SGHTA and CDR2 FQGTGA. CDR3 protein: CASSVEAGTYEQYF. CDR3 nucleotide sequence: TGTGCCAGCAGCGTCGAGGCAGGGACATACGAGCAGTACTTC.

This chain links TRBV4-2 with TRBJ2-1, with D perhaps TRBD2 (7 bases). Trimming removed 0 bases from V and 16 bases from J, with 22 bases in between. This CDR3 region has 15 residues. Germline CDR1 and CDR2: LGHNA and YNFKEQ. In nucleotides, the CDR3 is TGTGCCAGCAGCCAAGAAAAGTCGGGGGGCCTCTTCCTCTTCTTC. This sequence encodes CASSQEKSGGLFLFF.